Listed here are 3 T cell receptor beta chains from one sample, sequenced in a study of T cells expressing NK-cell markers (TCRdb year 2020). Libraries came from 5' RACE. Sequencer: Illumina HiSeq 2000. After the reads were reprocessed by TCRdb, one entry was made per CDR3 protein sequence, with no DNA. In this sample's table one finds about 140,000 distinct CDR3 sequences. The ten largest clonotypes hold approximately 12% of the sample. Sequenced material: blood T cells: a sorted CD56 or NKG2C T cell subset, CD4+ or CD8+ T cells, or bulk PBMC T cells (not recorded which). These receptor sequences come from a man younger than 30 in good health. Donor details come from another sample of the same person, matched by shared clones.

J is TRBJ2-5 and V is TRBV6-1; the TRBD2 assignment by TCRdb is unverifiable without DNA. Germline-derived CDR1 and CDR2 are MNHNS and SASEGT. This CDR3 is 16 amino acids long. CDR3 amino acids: CASRPGEREARETQYF.

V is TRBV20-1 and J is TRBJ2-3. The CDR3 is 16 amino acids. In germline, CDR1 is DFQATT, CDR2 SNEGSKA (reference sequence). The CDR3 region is CSARDQFMASTDTQYF.

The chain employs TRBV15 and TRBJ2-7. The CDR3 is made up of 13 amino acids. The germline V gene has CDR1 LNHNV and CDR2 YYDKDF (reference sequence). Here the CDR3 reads CATSRDRRLEQYF.